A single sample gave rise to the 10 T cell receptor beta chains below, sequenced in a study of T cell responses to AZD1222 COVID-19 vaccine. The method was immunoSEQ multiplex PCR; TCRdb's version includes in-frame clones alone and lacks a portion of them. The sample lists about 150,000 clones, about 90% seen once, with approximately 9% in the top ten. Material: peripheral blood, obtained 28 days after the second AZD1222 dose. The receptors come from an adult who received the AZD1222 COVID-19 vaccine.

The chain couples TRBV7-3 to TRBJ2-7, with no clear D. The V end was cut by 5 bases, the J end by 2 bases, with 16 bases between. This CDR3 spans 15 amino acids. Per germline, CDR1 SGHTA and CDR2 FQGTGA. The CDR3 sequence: CASSPNRVSTYEQYF. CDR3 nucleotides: TGTGCCAGCAGCCCAAACCGAGTCAGTACCTACGAGCAGTACTTC.

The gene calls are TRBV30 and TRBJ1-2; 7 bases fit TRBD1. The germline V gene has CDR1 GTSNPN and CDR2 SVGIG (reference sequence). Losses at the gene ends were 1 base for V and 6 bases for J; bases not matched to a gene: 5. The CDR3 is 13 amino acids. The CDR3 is CAWSDEQGHGYTF. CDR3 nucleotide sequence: TGTGCCTGGAGTGACGAACAGGGGCATGGCTACACCTTC.

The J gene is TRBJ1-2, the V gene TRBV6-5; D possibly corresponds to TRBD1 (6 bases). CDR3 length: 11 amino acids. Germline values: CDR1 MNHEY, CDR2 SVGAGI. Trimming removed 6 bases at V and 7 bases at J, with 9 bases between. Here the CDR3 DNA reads TGTGCCAGCAGAAACAGGGCTGGCTACACCTTC. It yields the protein CASRNRAGYTF.

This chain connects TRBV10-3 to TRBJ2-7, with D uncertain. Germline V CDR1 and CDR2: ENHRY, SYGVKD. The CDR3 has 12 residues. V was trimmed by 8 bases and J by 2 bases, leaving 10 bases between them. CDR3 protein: CAIGFSAYEQYF. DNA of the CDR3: TGTGCCATCGGATTTTCGGCCTACGAGCAGTACTTC.

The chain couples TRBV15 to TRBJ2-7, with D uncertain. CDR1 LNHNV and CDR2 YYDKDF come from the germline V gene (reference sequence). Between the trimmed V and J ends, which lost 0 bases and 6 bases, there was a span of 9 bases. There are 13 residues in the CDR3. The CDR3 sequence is CATSRDDKREQYF. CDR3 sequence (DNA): TGTGCCACCAGCAGAGATGATAAGCGCGAGCAGTACTTC. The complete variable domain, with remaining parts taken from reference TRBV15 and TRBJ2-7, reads DAMVIQNPRYQVTQFGKPVTLSCSQTLNHNVMYWYQQKSSQAPKLLFHYYDKDFNNEADTPDNFQSRRPNTSFCFLDIRSPGLGDTAMYLCATSRDDKREQYFGPGTRLTVT.

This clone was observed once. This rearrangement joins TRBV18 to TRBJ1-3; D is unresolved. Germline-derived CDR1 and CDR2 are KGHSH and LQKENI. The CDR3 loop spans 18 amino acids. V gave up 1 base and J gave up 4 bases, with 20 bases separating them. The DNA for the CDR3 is TGTGCCAGCTCACCACTGCCCAGCCCAGCCGCGGGGGGAAACACCATATATTTT. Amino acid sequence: CASSPLPSPAAGGNTIYF.

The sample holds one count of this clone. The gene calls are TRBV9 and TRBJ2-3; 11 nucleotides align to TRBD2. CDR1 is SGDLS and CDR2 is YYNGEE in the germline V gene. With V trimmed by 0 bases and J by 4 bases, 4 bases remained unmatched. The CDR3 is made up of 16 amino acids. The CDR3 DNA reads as TGTGCCAGCAGCGTAGAGGGTAGCGGGAGGGCAGATACGCAGTATTTT. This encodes CASSVEGSGRADTQYF.

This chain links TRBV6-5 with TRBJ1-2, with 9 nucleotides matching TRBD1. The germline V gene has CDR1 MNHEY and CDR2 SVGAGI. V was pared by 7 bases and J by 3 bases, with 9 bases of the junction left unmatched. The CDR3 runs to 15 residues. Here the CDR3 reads CASTNKGQGDYGYTF. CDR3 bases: TGTGCCAGCACTAACAAGGGACAGGGCGACTATGGCTACACCTTC.

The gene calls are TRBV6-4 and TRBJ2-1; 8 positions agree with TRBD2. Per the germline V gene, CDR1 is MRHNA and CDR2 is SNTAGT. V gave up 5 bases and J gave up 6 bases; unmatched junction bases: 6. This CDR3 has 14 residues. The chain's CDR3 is CASSREGQSNEQFF. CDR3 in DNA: TGTGCCAGCAGTCGGGAGGGCCAAAGCAATGAGCAGTTCTTC.

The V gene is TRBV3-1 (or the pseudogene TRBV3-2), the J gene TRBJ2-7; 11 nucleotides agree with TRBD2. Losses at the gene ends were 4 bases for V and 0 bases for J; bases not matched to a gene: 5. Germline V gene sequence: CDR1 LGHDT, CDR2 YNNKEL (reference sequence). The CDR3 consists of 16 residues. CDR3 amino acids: CASSPTSGSNSYEQYF. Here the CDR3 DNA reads TGTGCCAGCAGCCCAACTAGCGGGAGTAACTCCTACGAGCAGTACTTC.